Each of the 20 T cell receptor beta chains below was sequenced from the same sample in a study of cytomegalovirus exposure and HLA in healthy donors. 13 Jbeta primers and 60 Vbeta primers were used for the PCR. Libraries were prepared by immunoSEQ multiplex PCR; TCRdb keeps only in-frame clonotypes and omits some of them. The table includes approximately 150,000 clones, over 70% detected once. The sequenced material came from PBMCs. The receptors here all came from a woman between 40 and 55 years old in good health and CMV-seronegative.

This chain links TRBV10-3 with TRBJ2-5; possible D gene TRBD2, 6 bases. The CDR3 is 14 residues long. Trimming cost V 2 bases and J 3 bases, with 10 bases left between them. Germline V CDR1 and CDR2: ENHRY, SYGVKD. CDR3: CAISERREKETQYF. For the CDR3, the DNA is TGTGCCATCAGTGAGCGGCGGGAAAAAGAGACCCAGTACTTC.

In its sample, this clone was seen once. The genes are TRBV5-1 and TRBJ1-4; possible D gene TRBD1, 5 bases. The CDR3 runs to 15 residues. Trimming shortened V by 4 bases and J by 3 bases, and 13 bases separated the two germline ends. Germline CDR1 SGHRS, CDR2 YFSETQ. In DNA form, the CDR3 reads TGCGCCAGCAGCCGGGTCAGGGAGGCTAATGAAAAACTGTTTTTT. This sequence encodes CASSRVREANEKLFF.

For the CDR3, the DNA is TGTGCCAGCAGTTACAGAGACGAGCAGTACTTC. Its translation: CASSYRDEQYF. The chain employs TRBV6-6 and TRBJ2-7; D is unresolved. V shed 2 bases and J shed 5 bases, with 4 bases lying between them. The V gene's germline CDR1 is MNHNY and CDR2 SVGAGI (reference sequence). The CDR3 runs to 11 residues.

The chain links TRBV5-5 to TRBJ2-2; D unclear. CDR1 and CDR2 from the germline V gene are SGHKS and YYEKEE (reference sequence). V was trimmed by 0 bases and J by 4 bases, leaving 7 bases between them. CDR3 length equals 14 residues. The CDR3 DNA reads TGTGCCAGCAGCTTGGTCGGTGGCACCGGGGAGCTGTTTTTT. Translated, it gives CASSLVGGTGELFF. The whole variable domain, filled in from reference TRBV5-5 and TRBJ2-2, reads DAGVTQSPTHLIKTRGQQVTLRCSPISGHKSVSWYQQVLGQGPQFIFQYYEKEERGRGNFPDRFSARQFPNYSSELNVNALLLGDSALYLCASSLVGGTGELFFGEGSRLTVL.

The chain carries TRBV7-3 and TRBJ2-1; D is unclear. V lost 1 base, J lost 3 bases, and 10 bases lay in between. The CDR3 loop spans 15 amino acids. Germline values: CDR1 SGHTA, CDR2 FQGTGA. CDR3 region: CASSLSQANYNEQFF. The CDR3 nucleotides read TGTGCCAGCAGCTTAAGTCAGGCCAACTACAATGAGCAGTTCTTC.

The genes are TRBV27 and TRBJ2-7, with D possibly matching TRBD2 (6 bases). Trimming cost V 3 bases and J 3 bases, with 12 bases left between them. Germline CDR1 MNHEY, CDR2 SMNVEV (reference sequence). There are 14 residues in the CDR3. This CDR3 is CASSFSRTNYEQYF. CDR3 DNA: TGTGCCAGCAGTTTTTCCCGGACTAACTACGAGCAGTACTTC.

The V and J genes are TRBV27 and TRBJ2-7; 9 nucleotides agree with TRBD2. V was pared by 5 bases and J by 3 bases, with 14 bases of the junction left unmatched. The germline gives CDR1 MNHEY, CDR2 SMNVEV (reference sequence). The CDR3 sequence is 17 residues long. The CDR3 nucleotides are TGTGCCAGCAGTAGAAACAAGGGACTAGCATTTATCTACGAGCAGTACTTC. As protein: CASSRNKGLAFIYEQYF.

CDR3 bases: TGTGCCAGCAGCTTAGGCAGGGTAGGCGAGCAGTACTTC. It specifies CASSLGRVGEQYF. The rearrangement links TRBV11-2 to TRBJ2-7; possible D gene TRBD1, 5 bases. Germline V CDR1 and CDR2: SGHAT, FQNNGV. This CDR3 comprises 13 residues. V lost 1 base and J lost 6, with 10 bases in between. Based on the CDR3 plus reference TRBV11-2 and TRBJ2-7, the full variable domain is EAGVAQSPRYKIIEKRQSVAFWCNPISGHATLYWYQQILGQGPKLLIQFQNNGVVDDSQLPKDRFSAERLKGVDSTLKIQPAKLEDSAVYLCASSLGRVGEQYFGPGTRLTVT.

The chain has TRBV4-3 and TRBJ1-1; D uncertain. With 4 bases removed from V and 2 bases from J, the gap between germline ends came to 14 bases. The CDR3 consists of 15 residues. Per the germline V gene, CDR1 is LGHNA and CDR2 is YSLEER. CDR3 region: CASSLMAGINTEAFF. The CDR3 DNA reads TGCGCCAGCAGCCTGATGGCAGGAATAAACACTGAAGCTTTCTTT.

This clone was seen just once. This sequence joins TRBV27 and TRBJ2-7; 7 bases align to TRBD2. This CDR3 region has 13 residues. In germline, CDR1 is MNHEY, CDR2 SMNVEV (reference sequence). The V gene end was trimmed by 5 bases and the J gene end by 5 bases; junction bases not matched to a gene: 6. The CDR3 spells CASSPRLAHEQYF. The CDR3 DNA reads TGTGCCAGCAGTCCTCGACTAGCTCACGAGCAGTACTTC.

The rearrangement uses TRBV19 and TRBJ2-2; D is perhaps TRBD2 (7 bases). The CDR3 has 17 residues. From germline, CDR1 is LNHDA and CDR2 SQIVND (reference sequence). V was clipped by 5 bases and J by 5 bases, with 21 bases between them. CDR3 bases: TGTGCCAGTAGTTTCCCCCGGGGGGCCCGGGAGACCGGGGAGCTGTTTTTT. Translating gives CASSFPRGARETGELFF. The full variable domain, its missing parts supplied by reference TRBV19 and TRBJ2-2, is DGGITQSPKYLFRKEGQNVTLSCEQNLNHDAMYWYRQDPGQGLRLIYYSQIVNDFQKGDIAEGYSVSREKKESFPLTVTSAQKNPTAFYLCASSFPRGARETGELFFGEGSRLTVL.

The chain recombines TRBV4-2 with TRBJ2-5; TRBD2 matches at 9 bases. Germline V gene data show CDR1 as LGHNA and CDR2 as YNFKEQ. The length of the CDR3 is 18 residues. V gave up 1 base and J gave up 5 bases; unmatched junction bases: 14. CDR3 region: CASSQVYPAGGPVETQYF. For the CDR3, the DNA is TGTGCCAGCAGCCAAGTTTACCCGGCGGGAGGGCCTGTGGAGACCCAGTACTTC.

The rearrangement uses TRBV4-2 and TRBJ2-5, with 7 bases fitting TRBD1. This CDR3 region has 13 residues. The germline gives CDR1 LGHNA, CDR2 YNFKEQ. The V segment lost 1 base and the J segment 5 bases; nucleotides outside the gene matches: 1. The CDR3 DNA reads as TGTGCCAGCAGCCAAGTACAGGGGGAGACCCAGTACTTC. Translated: CASSQVQGETQYF.

The chain recombines TRBV11-2 with TRBJ1-2; no clear D gene. CDR1 SGHAT and CDR2 FQNNGV come from the germline V gene. The germline V and J ends were trimmed by 5 bases and 4 bases, with 14 bases remaining between them. The CDR3 is made up of 14 amino acids. The CDR3: CASSPRLESYGYTF. The CDR3 DNA reads TGTGCCAGCAGCCCGAGGCTCGAAAGCTATGGCTACACCTTC. Together with reference TRBV11-2 and TRBJ1-2, the CDR3 gives the full variable domain: EAGVAQSPRYKIIEKRQSVAFWCNPISGHATLYWYQQILGQGPKLLIQFQNNGVVDDSQLPKDRFSAERLKGVDSTLKIQPAKLEDSAVYLCASSPRLESYGYTFGSGTRLTVV.

V gene TRBV2 combines with J gene TRBJ2-7; 8 bases are a match to TRBD2. Germline V gives CDR1 SNHLY, CDR2 FYNNEI. With V trimmed by 4 bases and J by 2 bases, 7 bases remained unmatched. The CDR3 runs to 15 residues. DNA for the CDR3: TGTGCCAGCAGTGCGGCGACTAGCGTAACCTACGAGCAGTACTTC. Protein product: CASSAATSVTYEQYF.

V and J are TRBV7-9 and TRBJ2-1; 11 nucleotides align to TRBD2. Losses at the gene ends were 5 bases for V and 7 bases for J; bases not matched to a gene: 7. CDR1 SEHNR and CDR2 FQNEAQ come from the germline V gene (reference sequence). This CDR3 comprises 15 residues. CDR3 sequence (DNA): TGTGCCAGCAGCCCCTTAGCGGGAGGGGGAAATGAGCAGTTCTTC. This sequence encodes CASSPLAGGGNEQFF.

This rearrangement joins TRBV6-5 to TRBJ2-3; D gene unclear. Trimming pared 0 bases from V and 6 bases from J, leaving 7 bases between. This CDR3 is 13 amino acids long. The V gene's germline CDR1 is MNHEY and CDR2 SVGAGI. The CDR3 sequence is CASSYSLTDTQYF. The CDR3, as DNA: TGTGCCAGCAGTTACTCACTAACGGATACGCAGTATTTT.

V usage is TRBV11-2 and J usage is TRBJ1-2; D might be TRBD1 (6 bases). CDR3 length: 15 amino acids. Germline loops: CDR1 SGHAT, CDR2 FQNNGV. Trimming removed 6 bases at V and 6 bases at J, with 20 bases between. The CDR3 protein is CASRINRAVGDGYTF. The CDR3 DNA sequence: TGTGCCAGCAGGATCAACAGGGCCGTCGGTGATGGCTACACCTTC. The full variable domain, completed using reference TRBV11-2 and TRBJ1-2, is EAGVAQSPRYKIIEKRQSVAFWCNPISGHATLYWYQQILGQGPKLLIQFQNNGVVDDSQLPKDRFSAERLKGVDSTLKIQPAKLEDSAVYLCASRINRAVGDGYTFGSGTRLTVV.

This clone was counted a single time. The chain employs TRBV4-2 and TRBJ2-1; D gene uncertain. The V end lost 2 bases, the J end lost 1 base, and 18 bases lay between the germline ends. Germline CDR1 is LGHNA and CDR2 is YNFKEQ. The CDR3 runs 18 residues. This CDR3 reads CASSQPPGQERSYNEQFF. CDR3 nucleotides: TGTGCCAGCAGCCAACCCCCCGGTCAGGAAAGGTCCTACAATGAGCAGTTCTTC.

This chain joins TRBV2 and TRBJ2-3; 9 bases align to TRBD2. The junction had 4 bases not matched to a gene; V was cut back by 6 bases and J by 0 bases. Germline CDR1 and CDR2: SNHLY and FYNNEI. The CDR3 runs 15 residues. CDR3 DNA sequence: TGTGCCAGCAGGCCTACTAGCGGGAGCACAGATACGCAGTATTTT. Its translation is CASRPTSGSTDTQYF.